This T cell receptor beta chain was retrieved from a study of radiotherapy plus CTLA-4 blockade in lung cancer. Clones were read by immunoSEQ multiplex PCR, and TCRdb kept only the in-frame ones, dropping some. Of 65,000 to 100,000 clones in the sample, under 85% are singletons; the top ten hold 0.82%. The CDR3 runs 15 residues. Germline values: CDR1 GTSNPN, CDR2 SVGIG (reference sequence). The junction had 7 bases not matched to a gene; V was cut back by 4 bases and J by 0 bases. The specimen comprised peripheral blood, sampled from a patient treated with radiotherapy plus ipilimumab. The source is a human donor with non-small cell lung cancer who had stable disease on radiotherapy plus ipilimumab. V and J are TRBV30 and TRBJ2-5, with TRBD2 matching 8 bases. CDR3 residues: CAWTPGGRNQETQYF. The CDR3 nucleotides read TGTGCCTGGACCCCGGGCGGGAGGAACCAAGAGACCCAGTACTTC. Full variable domain (missing parts from reference TRBV30 and TRBJ2-5): SQTIHQWPATLVQPVGSPLSLECTVEGTSNPNLYWYRQAAGRGLQLLFYSVGIGQISSEVPQNLSASRPQDRQFILSSKKLLLSDSGFYLCAWTPGGRNQETQYFGPGTRLLVL.